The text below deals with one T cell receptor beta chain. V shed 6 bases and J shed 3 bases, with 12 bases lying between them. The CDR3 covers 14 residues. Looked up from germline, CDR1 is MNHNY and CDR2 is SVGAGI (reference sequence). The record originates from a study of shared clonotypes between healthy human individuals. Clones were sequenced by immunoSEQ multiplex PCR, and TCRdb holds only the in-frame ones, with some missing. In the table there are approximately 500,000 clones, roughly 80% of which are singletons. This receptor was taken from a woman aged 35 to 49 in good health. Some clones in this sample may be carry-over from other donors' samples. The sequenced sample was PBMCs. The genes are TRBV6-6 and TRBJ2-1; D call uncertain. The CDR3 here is CASSPTGNYNEQFF. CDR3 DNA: TGTGCCAGCAGCCCTACTGGGAACTACAATGAGCAGTTCTTC.